This T cell receptor (beta chain) was sequenced in a study of T cells in tuberculosis. Clones were sequenced by immunoSEQ multiplex PCR, and TCRdb holds only the in-frame ones, with some missing. This table holds roughly 10,000 clones, just under 95% found once. With 7 bases removed from V and 3 bases from J, the gap between germline ends came to 13 bases. The CDR3 extends over 13 amino acids. Germline-derived CDR1 and CDR2 are SNHLY and FYNNEI. The gene calls are TRBV2 and TRBJ2-7; D is unresolved. The sequence came from an adult with tuberculosis. The sequencing input was PBMCs. The CDR3 protein is CASNGLEDYEQYF. The CDR3 nucleotides are TGTGCCAGCAATGGGTTAGAGGACTACGAGCAGTACTTC.